Shown below are 19 T cell receptor beta chains from a single sample sequenced in a study of blood T cell repertoires in COVID-19. Sequencing was performed with immunoSEQ multiplex PCR; in TCRdb, only in-frame clones are kept and a portion is missing. The sample holds under 450,000 clones; about 88% are singletons and the top ten take roughly 6.6%. The material sequenced was peripheral blood. The receptors were gathered from a woman in her fifties or sixties with COVID-19, enrolled during active disease.

The chain's CDR3 is CASSRLARFGYTF. Here the CDR3 DNA reads TGTGCCAGCAGTCGACTAGCCAGGTTTGGCTACACCTTC. This sequence joins TRBV6-5 and TRBJ1-2; no clear D gene. V lost 5 bases and J lost 7, with 14 bases in between. CDR1 MNHEY and CDR2 SVGAGI come from the germline V gene. This CDR3 is built from 13 residues.

J is TRBJ1-2 and V is TRBV4-1; TRBD1 aligns across 7 bases. This CDR3 is 16 amino acids long. The germline gives CDR1 MGHRA, CDR2 YSYEKL. Germline trimming cut 5 bases from V and 4 bases from J; bases unmatched to any gene: 13. CDR3 DNA sequence: TGCGCCAGCAGCGACACACAGGGGACCTACCTCTATGGCTACACCTTC. Encoded protein: CASSDTQGTYLYGYTF.

The chain recombines TRBV2 with TRBJ1-2; 7 positions match TRBD1. The CDR3 contains 14 residues. The V gene's germline CDR1 is SNHLY and CDR2 FYNNEI. V trimming: 9 bases; J trimming: 2 bases; junction bases outside the gene matches: 9. CDR3 sequence reads: CARTTGTENYGYTF. In DNA, the CDR3 is TGTGCCAGAACAACCGGGACAGAGAACTATGGCTACACCTTC.

The chain links TRBV5-6 to TRBJ1-6, with 7 bases that match TRBD1. With V trimmed by 0 bases and J by 10 bases, 4 bases remained unmatched. The CDR3 sequence is 14 residues long. Germline V gives CDR1 SGHDT, CDR2 YYEEEE. The CDR3 is CASSLGQGGSPLHF. CDR3 nucleotides: TGTGCCAGCAGCTTGGGGCAGGGGGGATCACCCCTCCACTTT.

The chain recombines TRBV7-9 with TRBJ2-3; tentatively, D is TRBD1 (6 bases). The CDR3 contains 15 residues. V lost 5 bases to trimming and J lost 1 base, with 13 bases between them. Germline CDR1 and CDR2: SEHNR and FQNEAQ (reference sequence). CDR3 nucleotides: TGTGCCAGCAGCAATGACAGGTTTGGCACAGATACGCAGTATTTT. It is translated as CASSNDRFGTDTQYF.

Many counts were recorded for this clone. The chain links TRBV29-1 to TRBJ2-3; TRBD1 agrees at 9 bases. The V gene end was trimmed by 7 bases and the J gene end by 6 bases; junction bases not matched to a gene: 8. Germline lookup yields CDR1 SQVTM and CDR2 ANQGSEA. CDR3 length: 13 residues. CDR3 coding DNA: TGCAGCGCCGACACAGGGGGCATTGATACGCAGTATTTT. Its translation: CSADTGGIDTQYF.

V is TRBV4-1 and J is TRBJ2-7, with 8 bases fitting TRBD1. The V and J ends lost 4 bases and 4 bases, in that order; junction bases with no gene match: 6. This CDR3 has 14 residues. Germline V gene data show CDR1 as MGHRA and CDR2 as YSYEKL. As DNA, the CDR3 is TGCGCCAGCAGCCCCTGGGACAGGCGATACGAGCAGTACTTC. As protein: CASSPWDRRYEQYF.

This chain joins TRBV5-1 and TRBJ1-6, with D possibly TRBD1 on 5 matching bases. Trimming removed 1 base at V and 5 bases at J, with 10 bases between. Germline CDR1 and CDR2: SGHRS and YFSETQ. CDR3 size: 15 residues. The CDR3 protein is CASSLRGDDNSPLHF. The CDR3 DNA follows: TGCGCCAGCAGCTTGCGGGGGGACGATAATTCACCCCTCCACTTT.

V is TRBV28 and J is TRBJ1-1; D remains unclear. The germline V gene has CDR1 MDHEN and CDR2 SYDVKM. V was trimmed by 6 bases and J by 6 bases, leaving 11 bases between them. The CDR3 contains 12 residues. The DNA for the CDR3 is TGTGCCAGCAGGGGTCAGGTCCCTGAAGCTTTCTTT. It codes for CASRGQVPEAFF.

This chain links TRBV7-8 with TRBJ1-6; TRBD1 matches 10 bases. CDR1 is SGHVS, CDR2 FQNEAQ, per germline. The CDR3 totals 15 residues. Unmatched junction bases numbered 5, after V lost 5 bases and J lost 7 bases. This chain's CDR3 is CASSPPGQGNSPLHF. CDR3 bases: TGTGCCAGCAGCCCCCCGGGACAGGGGAATTCACCCCTCCACTTT.

Remarks on this clone: The sample has other DNA sequences that encode this CDR3 too. The rearrangement uses TRBV10-3 and TRBJ1-1, with D possibly TRBD1 on 6 matching bases. This CDR3 has 13 residues. Germline V gene sequence: CDR1 ENHRY, CDR2 SYGVKD. V shed 3 bases and J shed 1 base, with 6 bases lying between them. As DNA, the CDR3 is TGTGCCATCAGTGAACAGGGGAACACTGAAGCTTTCTTT. This translates into CAISEQGNTEAFF.

The chain links TRBV5-4 to TRBJ1-2; TRBD1 matches 7 bases. The CDR3 is 14 amino acids. Germline CDR1 is SGHNT and CDR2 is YYREEE (reference sequence). J lost 7 bases, V lost 4 bases, and 10 bases had no gene match. This chain's CDR3 is CASSPRITGAGYTF. The DNA of the CDR3 is TGTGCCAGCAGCCCCCGAATTACAGGGGCTGGCTACACCTTC.

V is TRBV5-5 and J is TRBJ2-2; the match to TRBD1 covers 10 bases. The trim removed 1 base at V and 2 bases at J, leaving 5 bases unmatched. In germline, CDR1 is SGHKS, CDR2 YYEKEE (reference sequence). There are 17 residues in the CDR3. The DNA of the CDR3 is TGTGCCAGCAGCTTGAATAGACAGGGGGCTAACACCGGGGAGCTGTTTTTT. This encodes CASSLNRQGANTGELFF.

This sequence joins TRBV2 and TRBJ1-2, with TRBD1 matching over 7 bases. CDR1 SNHLY and CDR2 FYNNEI come from the germline V gene. The CDR3 loop spans 14 amino acids. The V gene end was trimmed by 8 bases and the J gene end by 4 bases; junction bases not matched to a gene: 10. The chain's CDR3 is CASLATGTSYGYTF. The CDR3 region has the DNA TGTGCCAGCCTCGCGACAGGGACTAGCTATGGCTACACCTTC. Full variable domain (missing parts from reference TRBV2 and TRBJ1-2): EPEVTQTPSHQVTQMGQEVILRCVPISNHLYFYWYRQILGQKVEFLVSFYNNEISEKSEIFDDQFSVERPDGSNFTLKIRSTKLEDSAMYFCASLATGTSYGYTFGSGTRLTVV.

V usage is TRBV5-1 and J usage is TRBJ2-3; TRBD2 matches 9 bases. Trimming at V came to 0 bases and at J to 1 base, leaving 6 bases not matched to a gene. This CDR3 spans 17 amino acids. In germline, CDR1 is SGHRS, CDR2 YFSETQ. CDR3 bases: TGCGCCAGCAGCTTGGAGGGACTAGCAACAGGCACAGATACGCAGTATTTT. Amino acid sequence: CASSLEGLATGTDTQYF.

The chain is built from TRBV6-5 and TRBJ1-4; TRBD1 matches 7 bases. V dropped 4 bases and J dropped 8; count of bases not matched to a gene: 10. This CDR3 has 15 residues. Germline V gene lookup returns CDR1 MNHEY and CDR2 SVGAGI. The CDR3 reads CASSSRQGNFEKLFF. The CDR3 DNA reads as TGTGCCAGCAGTTCTAGACAGGGAAATTTCGAAAAACTGTTTTTT.

The chain combines TRBV9 with TRBJ2-1; TRBD2 matches at 7 bases. V was pared by 4 bases and J by 5 bases, with 9 bases of the junction left unmatched. CDR1 and CDR2 from the germline V gene are SGDLS and YYNGEE. There are 15 residues in the CDR3. CDR3 in amino acids: CASSSQPGGDNEQFF. The CDR3 bases are TGTGCCAGCAGCTCACAACCGGGAGGAGACAATGAGCAGTTCTTC.

The rearrangement uses TRBV5-8 and TRBJ2-3; possibly TRBD1 for D (5 bases). The CDR3 contains 15 residues. V was clipped by 4 bases and J by 4 bases, with 16 bases between them. In germline, CDR1 is SGHTS, CDR2 YDEGEE. In nucleotides, the CDR3 is TGTGCCAGCAGCCCCGGACCGGACACCCCAGATACGCAGTATTTT. It codes for CASSPGPDTPDTQYF.

The chain recombines TRBV2 with TRBJ2-7; 7 bases are a match to TRBD1. The CDR3 covers 12 residues. CDR1 and CDR2 (germline): SNHLY, FYNNEI. V shed 6 bases and J 4 bases; nucleotides not matched to a gene: 3. CDR3 sequence reads: CASSPRGYEQYF. CDR3 DNA: TGTGCCAGCAGCCCCAGGGGGTACGAGCAGTACTTC.